The rows below give T cell receptor beta chains drawn from one sample of a study of breast tumors, draining lymph nodes, adjacent tissues. Via MiXCR, TCRdb re-called the multiplex PCR reads, giving one row per CDR3 protein. The repertoire holds some 170,000 distinct CDR3 sequences, with about 33% as singletons. Sequences were obtained from axillary lymph node tissue. The receptors come from a female donor with breast cancer. Some clones in this sample may be carry-over from other donors' samples. Both conserved end residues are part of each CDR3.

j_call v_call cdr3_aa
TRBJ2-7 TRBV19 CASRGSLGYEQYF
TRBJ1-2 TRBV5-1 CASSAEQGYYGYTF
TRBJ2-1 TRBV18 CASSPICSATGTSANEQFF
TRBJ2-6 TRBV4-1 CASSQSGANVLTF
TRBJ2-7 TRBV7-8 CASSLSTGGTYEQYF
TRBJ2-7 TRBV5-6 CASSLAGTDSYEQYF
TRBJ1-6 TRBV7-9 CASSRDKGPLHF
TRBJ2-1 TRBV6-1 CASRHGLAGALTDEQFF
TRBJ1-3 TRBV6-1 CASSEAFGNTIYF
TRBJ2-3 TRBV4-1 CASSQRTGRTDTQYF
TRBJ2-7 TRBV10-2 CASALSGVSYEQYF
TRBJ2-3 TRBV5-6 CASSSGTEDTQYF
TRBJ2-5 TRBV3-1 CASSQAGPRETQYF
TRBJ2-7 TRBV28 CASSSGPERDEQYF
TRBJ1-2 TRBV24-1 CATSDPTTPVYGYTF
TRBJ2-2 TRBV7-3 CASSLGRGASGELFF
TRBJ2-1 TRBV3-1 CASSQKGWEQFF
TRBJ2-7 TRBV11-1 CASSLRGGPFCEQYF
TRBJ1-4 TRBV18 CASSPTGQSSNEKLFF
TRBJ1-6 TRBV5-5 CASSLDRGSPLHF
TRBJ1-2 TRBV7-2 CASSQDEARGGYTF
TRBJ2-2 TRBV28 CASSPGFSGGLFF
TRBJ2-3 TRBV7-3 CASSPRETGGRADTQYF
TRBJ2-2 TRBV6-5 CASSYNTGELFF
TRBJ2-7 TRBV30 CAWSAGRGQLHEQYF
TRBJ2-1 TRBV7-6 CASTSFTSFDEQFF
TRBJ1-1 TRBV2 CASSAIGKRTEAFF
TRBJ2-3 TRBV7-9 CASSLGLSTDTWYF
TRBJ2-7 TRBV20-1 CSANLLTGDPVYERYF
TRBJ2-7 TRBV6-1 CASRGVAETYEQYF
TRBJ2-3 TRBV20-1 CSASSTSGLTSTDTQYF
TRBJ2-7 TRBV6-5 CASSPWGQGSYEQYF
TRBJ2-1 TRBV28 CASSAGQGWLRYNEQFF
TRBJ2-7 TRBV27 CASSPLAFSYEQYF
TRBJ2-4 TRBV20-1 CSARVASGRADF
TRBJ1-5 TRBV20-1 CSAATLPYSNQPQHF
TRBJ2-7 TRBV20-1 CSATVEDESYEQYF
TRBJ2-3 TRBV10-2 CASKETSLVADTQYF
TRBJ2-3 TRBV5-6 CASSFGTLSTDTQYF
TRBJ1-5 TRBV7-9 CASSRDRADQPQHF
TRBJ2-1 TRBV6-1 CASLGLPSHGGQFF
TRBJ2-7 TRBV28 CASQGEGPYEQYF
TRBJ1-6 TRBV5-1 CASSPGQGRSPLHF
TRBJ2-1 TRBV5-1 CASSFQTSGGATEQFF
TRBJ1-2 TRBV6-5 CASTRGSHGYTF
TRBJ2-2 TRBV30 CAWSGWQGEEQYFGELFF
TRBJ2-7 TRBV29-1 CSVEDPAGGTGVYEQYF